This T cell receptor (beta chain) stems from a study of shared clonotypes between healthy human individuals. Study results and caveats: The generation probabilities recorded for non-shared clonotypes fell below those of clonotypes shared by all four donors.

As processed by the authors: Filtering differed, since immunoSEQ gave only junction sequences and no quality scores. The assay was immunoSEQ multiplex PCR, and TCRdb's table has in-frame clones only and misses some. V and J calls plus clone size are reproduced from that table; the DNA served to infer D and trimming. The sample includes around 2.1 million clones, nearly 97% seen only once; the top ten take about 0.13%. This clone was seen only once. Its matching antigen is unknown. This sample also contains other DNA sequences that code for the same CDR3. Those who donated, Caucasian adults without exception, all lived in Nashville, Tennessee. This CDR3 has 13 residues. Germline V gene data show CDR1 as SNHLY and CDR2 as FYNNEI. Trimming took off 1 base at V and 0 bases at J, with 3 bases between the two ends.

Sample: naive CD4+ T cells sorted from blood. Subset given: CD45RA+ positively selected. The rearrangement joins TRBV2 to TRBJ1-1; D gene uncertain. This TCR derives from a man younger than 35 in good health. CDR3 amino acids: CASSEGLNTEAFF. CDR3 nucleotides: TGTGCCAGCAGTGAAGGCCTGAACACTGAAGCTTTCTTT.